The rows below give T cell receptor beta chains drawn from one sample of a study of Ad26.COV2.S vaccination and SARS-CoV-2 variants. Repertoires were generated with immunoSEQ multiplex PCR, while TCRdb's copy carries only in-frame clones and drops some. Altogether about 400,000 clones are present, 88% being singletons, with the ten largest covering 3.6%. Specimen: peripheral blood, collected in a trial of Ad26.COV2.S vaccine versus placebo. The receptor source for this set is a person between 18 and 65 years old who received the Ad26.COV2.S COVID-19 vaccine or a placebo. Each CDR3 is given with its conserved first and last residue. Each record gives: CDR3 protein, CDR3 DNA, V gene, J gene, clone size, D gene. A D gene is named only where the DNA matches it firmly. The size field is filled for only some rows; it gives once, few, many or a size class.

CAWTLAGGSEQYF,TGTGCCTGGACGCTAGCGGGGGGGAGTGAGCAGTACTTC,TRBV30,TRBJ2-7,NA,TRBD2
CASSESGTGASYTF,TGTGCCAGCAGTGAATCGGGGACAGGGGCCAGCTACACCTTC,TRBV25-1,TRBJ1-2,NA,TRBD1
CASSSTLDTLYEQYF,TGTGCCAGCAGTTCGACCCTGGACACCCTCTACGAGCAGTACTTC,TRBV28,TRBJ2-7,NA,NA
CASSPKQGTGNTIYF,TGCGCCAGCAGTCCTAAACAGGGAACTGGAAACACCATATATTTT,TRBV5-1,TRBJ1-3,once,NA
CASSGGAWNIQYF,TGTGCCAGCAGCGGGGGAGCTTGGAACATTCAGTACTTC,TRBV27,TRBJ2-4,NA,NA
CASSLAGSNQPQHF,TGTGCCAGCAGTTTAGCGGGAAGCAATCAGCCCCAGCATTTT,TRBV27,TRBJ1-5,few,NA
CASSTALGFYGYTF,TGTGCCAGCAGTACAGCGTTGGGCTTCTATGGCTACACCTTC,TRBV2,TRBJ1-2,NA,NA
CSVGLSGETQYF,TGCAGCGTTGGCCTTAGCGGAGAGACCCAGTACTTC,TRBV29-1,TRBJ2-5,few,NA
CASSFVGVNEQFF,TGCGCCAGCAGCTTCGTGGGTGTCAATGAGCAGTTCTTC,TRBV5-1,TRBJ2-1,NA,NA
CASSQLTRGLRVTEAFF,TGTGCCAGCAGCCAGCTGACGAGGGGGCTCCGGGTCACTGAAGCTTTCTTT,TRBV14,TRBJ1-1,NA,TRBD1
CATSRDRGEGNTIYF,TGTGCCACCAGCAGAGATCGGGGAGAAGGAAACACCATATATTTT,TRBV15,TRBJ1-3,NA,NA
CASSLETGANVLTF,TGTGCCAGCAGCTTGGAGACAGGGGCCAACGTCCTGACTTTC,TRBV5-4,TRBJ2-6,NA,NA
CASSFDTSSYGYTF,TGTGCCAGCAGCTTTGACACCAGTTCCTATGGCTACACCTTC,TRBV5-4,TRBJ1-2,NA,NA
CASSDVGSQETQYF,TGCGCCAGCAGTGATGTAGGCTCCCAAGAGACCCAGTACTTC,TRBV10-1,TRBJ2-5,NA,NA
CASSSVGGTQYF,TGTGCCAGTAGTTCGGTCGGAGGGACCCAGTACTTC,TRBV19,TRBJ2-5,NA,NA
CASSLRAGEQYF,TGTGCCAGTAGTCTCAGGGCTGGCGAGCAGTACTTC,TRBV19,TRBJ2-7,NA,NA
CASSQDPGDTEAFF,TGCGCCAGCAGCCAGGACCCCGGCGACACTGAAGCTTTCTTT,TRBV4-3,TRBJ1-1,NA,NA
CASSPSGIAEAFF,TGTGCCAGCTCACCATCAGGGATCGCTGAAGCTTTCTTT,TRBV18,TRBJ1-1,NA,NA
CASSPEETQYF,TGTGCCAGCAGTCCTGAAGAGACCCAGTACTTC,TRBV12-3/TRBV12-4,TRBJ2-5,NA,NA
CASSVGARSGELFF,TGTGCCAGCAGCGTAGGAGCCAGGTCCGGGGAGCTGTTTTTT,TRBV9,TRBJ2-2,few,NA
CAWDRLNTEAFF,TGTGCCTGGGACAGGCTGAACACTGAAGCTTTCTTT,TRBV30,TRBJ1-1,once,NA
CASSWDRGWETQYF,TGTGCCAGCAGTTGGGACAGGGGTTGGGAGACCCAGTACTTC,TRBV27,TRBJ2-5,NA,TRBD1
CASSGRRDPPEETQYF,TGTGCCAGCAGCGGCCGGCGGGATCCACCGGAGGAGACCCAGTACTTC,TRBV21-1,TRBJ2-5,NA,NA
CASSGGTAPNSPLHF,TGTGCCAGCAGCGGTGGGACAGCTCCTAATTCACCCCTCCACTTT,TRBV6-5,TRBJ1-6,NA,TRBD1
CASSRENEQFF,TGTGCCAGCAGCCGGGAAAATGAGCAGTTCTTC,TRBV13,TRBJ2-1,NA,NA
CARNEVTDAGELFF,TGTGCCAGGAACGAGGTCACGGATGCCGGGGAGCTGTTTTTT,TRBV21-1,TRBJ2-2,NA,NA
CASSVVPKTNYGYTF,TGTGCCAGCAGCGTAGTCCCGAAAACTAACTATGGCTACACCTTC,TRBV9,TRBJ1-2,few,NA
CASSFSGSRYF,TGTGCCAGCAGTTTTTCAGGGTCCCGGTATTTT,TRBV6-5,TRBJ2-3,NA,NA
CASNRQGRGIEQYF,TGTGCCAGCAACCGACAGGGACGAGGTATCGAGCAGTACTTC,TRBV2,TRBJ2-7,NA,TRBD1
CASSSAYRAGELFF,TGTGCCAGCAGTTCCGCCTACAGGGCCGGGGAGCTGTTTTTT,TRBV28,TRBJ2-2,NA,NA
CASSLERTSLNTGELFF,TGCGCCAGCAGCTTGGAGCGGACTAGCCTGAACACCGGGGAGCTGTTTTTT,TRBV5-1,TRBJ2-2,NA,TRBD2
CAWTKGGPQHF,TGTGCCTGGACAAAAGGTGGGCCCCAGCATTTT,TRBV30,TRBJ1-5,NA,NA
CASSSGPTPSTDTQYF,TGTGCCAGCAGCTCCGGGCCTACCCCTAGCACAGATACGCAGTATTTT,TRBV9,TRBJ2-3,NA,NA
CASSWGGSHIVETQYF,TGCGCCAGCAGCTGGGGGGGTAGCCATATCGTGGAGACCCAGTACTTC,TRBV5-1,TRBJ2-5,NA,TRBD2
CASSWTGGLNGYTF,TGTGCCAGCAGCTGGACAGGGGGTTTGAATGGCTACACCTTC,TRBV5-4,TRBJ1-2,NA,TRBD1
CASSLAFSTDTQYF,TGTGCCAGTTCACTAGCGTTTAGCACAGATACGCAGTATTTT,TRBV2,TRBJ2-3,NA,TRBD2
CASSQDWASGVREQYF,TGCGCCAGCAGCCAAGATTGGGCTAGCGGGGTTCGGGAGCAGTACTTC,TRBV4-1,TRBJ2-7,NA,TRBD2
CASRSEVGGETQYF,TGTGCCAGCAGATCAGAGGTGGGAGGAGAGACCCAGTACTTC,TRBV11-2,TRBJ2-5,NA,NA
CASSLGLGSYEQYF,TGTGCCAGCAGCTTAGGACTAGGATCCTACGAGCAGTACTTC,TRBV7-2,TRBJ2-7,NA,NA
CASRRQRNTEAFF,TGTGCCAGCAGACGACAGAGGAACACTGAAGCTTTCTTT,TRBV7-8,TRBJ1-1,NA,NA
CATSDSSGTGNSPLHF,TGTGCCACCAGTGATTCCTCCGGGACAGGGAACTCACCCCTCCACTTT,TRBV24-1,TRBJ1-6,NA,TRBD1
CATSRDRGRGNPEAFF,TGTGCCACCAGCAGAGATCGAGGCAGGGGAAATCCTGAAGCTTTCTTT,TRBV15,TRBJ1-1,NA,NA
CASSGGTGGFNQPQHF,TGTGCCAGCAGCGGCGGGACAGGGGGTTTCAATCAGCCCCAGCATTTT,TRBV5-6,TRBJ1-5,NA,TRBD1
CAWSVLSTNEQYF,TGTGCCTGGAGTGTACTTTCGACGAACGAGCAGTACTTC,TRBV30,TRBJ2-7,few,NA
CASSRETYEQYF,TGTGCCAGCAGCCGTGAAACATACGAGCAGTACTTC,TRBV7-9,TRBJ2-7,few,NA
CASSLRAGSVSYGYTF,TGTGCCAGCAGCTTACGGGCGGGCAGCGTCTCGTATGGCTACACCTTC,TRBV7-2,TRBJ1-2,NA,NA
CASSLRGGYNEQFF,TGTGCCAGCAGTTTACGGGGGGGGTACAATGAGCAGTTCTTC,TRBV28,TRBJ2-1,few,TRBD2
CASSLAGVSTEAFF,TGTGCCAGCAGCTTGGCAGGGGTTAGCACTGAAGCTTTCTTT,TRBV5-6,TRBJ1-1,NA,NA
CASSRQRSSYNEQFF,TGTGCCAGTAGCCGACAGCGAAGCTCCTACAATGAGCAGTTCTTC,TRBV19,TRBJ2-1,NA,NA
CASSSPGRISGNTIYF,TGTGCCAGTAGTAGTCCCGGACGGATCTCTGGAAACACCATATATTTT,TRBV19,TRBJ1-3,NA,NA